The source of this T cell receptor beta chain is a study of T cells in Graves' hyperthyroidism and ophthalmopathy. Study-wide background: Once the initial diagnosis was made, peripheral blood was obtained before any treatment. Study observations and caveats: From stable hyperthyroidism, ophthalmopathy was set apart by a 13 V-J model.

This clonotype turned up a few times. The antigen remains unidentified. Germline V gene data show CDR1 as SGHVS and CDR2 as FNYEAQ. This CDR3 contains 16 residues. V lost 4 bases, J lost 0 bases, and 10 bases lay in between. TCR beta CDR3 sequences were amplified from RNA transcripts. The TCR CDR3 first-round RT-PCR relied on the HTBI primer set. One entry per CDR3 protein, called by TCRdb with MiXCR from the multiplex PCR reads. The table shows some 340,000 distinct CDR3 sequences, with approximately 15% occurring only once. Clinical symptoms, serum thyroxine, TRAb, thyroid ultrasound and orbital computed tomography informed diagnoses.

The chain links TRBV7-6 to TRBJ2-6, with D uncertain. Source material: blood. This clonotype was sampled from a woman in her 40s with Graves' ophthalmopathy. As DNA, the CDR3 is TGTGCCAGCAGCTCAGCAGGTCTCTCTGGGGCCAACGTCCTGACTTTC. This translates into CASSSAGLSGANVLTF.